The text below deals with one T cell receptor beta chain. Some clones are missing from TCRdb's copy, which holds only in-frame ones; the method was immunoSEQ multiplex PCR. The sample yields roughly 320,000 clones, 80% to 90% seen once. Per germline, CDR1 SGHNT and CDR2 YYREEE (reference sequence). The CDR3 loop spans 15 amino acids. Trimming removed 2 bases from V and 7 bases from J; junction bases left unmatched: 6. These data are taken from a study of blood T cell repertoires in COVID-19. The source material was peripheral blood. This chain joins TRBV5-4 and TRBJ2-1, with 10 bases fitting TRBD2. The clonotype comes from a woman in her forties or fifties with COVID-19, enrolled during active disease. The CDR3 is CASSLAGGPRNEQFF. DNA of the CDR3: TGTGCCAGCAGCTTAGCGGGAGGGCCTAGGAATGAGCAGTTCTTC.